Presented here are 17 T cell receptor beta chains from one specimen sequenced in a study of cytomegalovirus exposure and HLA in healthy donors (dated by TCRdb to the late 2010s). Receptors were amplified or captured by the immunoSEQ multiplex PCR assay. The multiplex PCR relied on a mix of 60 forward primers for TCR Vbeta segments and 13 reverse primers for TCR Jbeta segments. TCRdb took over this immuneACCESS table, retaining in-frame rearrangements with V and J assigned. Such tables are incomplete; in checked studies, under half of the missing clones stem from an unresolved V gene, and the remainder is unexplained. In all, the sample holds about 160,000 clones, and roughly four fifths of those were seen once. Less than 3% of the sample comes from the top ten. Sequenced sample: PBMCs. The receptors shown here come from a female donor in good health and CMV-seronegative.

V usage is TRBV5-8 and J usage is TRBJ1-2; D gene uncertain. V lost 4 bases to trimming and J lost 7 bases, with 17 bases between them. This CDR3 comprises 14 residues. Germline V gene data show CDR1 as SGHTS and CDR2 as YDEGEE. CDR3 region: CASSPHAGSFGYTF. CDR3 sequence (DNA): TGTGCCAGCAGCCCACACGCGGGATCGTTTGGCTACACCTTC.

This clone appeared a few times. The chain couples TRBV5-4 to TRBJ2-2; D perhaps matches TRBD1 (6 bases). V was clipped by 0 bases and J by 2 bases, with 8 bases between them. Per the germline V gene, CDR1 is SGHNT and CDR2 is YYREEE (reference sequence). The CDR3 runs 15 residues. The CDR3 here is CASSLDRVNTGELFF. CDR3 bases: TGTGCCAGCAGCTTGGACAGGGTAAACACCGGGGAGCTGTTTTTT.

For the CDR3, the DNA is TGTGCCATCAGTGCAGGGACAGGGGGTAGCTATGGCTACACCTTC. It codes for CAISAGTGGSYGYTF. The chain uses TRBV10-3 and TRBJ1-2; 11 nucleotides align to TRBD1. Germline V gene lookup returns CDR1 ENHRY and CDR2 SYGVKD. The CDR3 has 15 residues. Trimming at V came to 4 bases and at J to 4 bases, leaving 5 bases not matched to a gene.

This clone came up once. The rearrangement uses TRBV10-2 and TRBJ2-3, with 10 bases identical to TRBD2. The CDR3 contains 16 residues. The germline V gene encodes CDR1 WSHSY and CDR2 SAAADI. Trimming at V came to 3 bases and at J to 4 bases, leaving 7 bases not matched to a gene. The DNA for the CDR3 is TGCGCCAGCAGTGAAAGGCCTAGCGGGAGTTCAGATACGCAGTATTTT. Its protein product is CASSERPSGSSDTQYF.

The chain links TRBV7-6 to TRBJ1-2; 12 bases are a match to TRBD1. This CDR3 has 19 amino acids. J lost 8 bases, V lost 5 bases, and 21 bases had no gene match. Germline-derived CDR1 and CDR2 are SGHVS and FNYEAQ. CDR3 sequence reads: CASSPQHPGQGATMSGYTF. The CDR3, as DNA: TGTGCCAGCAGCCCACAGCACCCGGGACAGGGGGCGACCATGAGCGGCTACACCTTC. Looking up the rest from reference TRBV7-6 and TRBJ1-2 gives the full variable domain: GAGVSQSPRYKVTKRGQDVALRCDPISGHVSLYWYRQALGQGPEFLTYFNYEAQQDKSGLPNDRFSAERPEGSISTLTIQRTEQRDSAMYRCASSPQHPGQGATMSGYTFGSGTRLTVV.

This clone was recorded only once. The J gene is TRBJ2-7, the V gene TRBV5-4; TRBD1 might be the D (5 bases). Trimming pared 3 bases from V and 2 bases from J, leaving 15 bases between. This CDR3 has 15 residues. Germline V CDR1 and CDR2: SGHNT, YYREEE (reference sequence). CDR3 loop: CASSSDWGRPYEQYF. In DNA form, the CDR3 reads TGTGCCAGCAGCTCCGATTGGGGCCGACCCTACGAGCAGTACTTC.

The chain couples TRBV25-1 to TRBJ2-3; D perhaps matches TRBD2 (6 bases). The V end was cut by 3 bases, the J end by 0 bases, with 16 bases between. The CDR3 is 17 residues long. Germline assignment: CDR1 MGHDK and CDR2 SYGVNS. The CDR3 sequence: CASSDPSTGVSTDTQYF. CDR3 DNA: TGTGCCAGCAGTGACCCCTCAACGGGGGTGAGCACAGATACGCAGTATTTT. Together with reference TRBV25-1 and TRBJ2-3, the CDR3 gives the full variable domain: EADIYQTPRYLVIGTGKKITLECSQTMGHDKMYWYQQDPGMELHLIHYSYGVNSTEKGDLSSESTVSRIRTEHFPLTLESARPSHTSQYLCASSDPSTGVSTDTQYFGPGTRLTVL.

This clone was observed a handful of times. The V gene is TRBV2, the J gene TRBJ1-4, with TRBD1 identical over 7 bases. The J segment lost 8 bases and the V segment lost 5 bases, leaving 2 bases of the junction unmatched. The length of the CDR3 is 12 residues. The germline CDR1 and CDR2 sequences are SNHLY and FYNNEI. The CDR3 spells CASSTDREKLFF. The CDR3 nucleotides are TGTGCCAGCAGTACGGACAGGGAAAAACTGTTTTTT.

The chain joins TRBV11-2 to TRBJ2-3, with 15 nucleotides matching TRBD2. The length of the CDR3 is 19 residues. With 0 bases clipped from V and 6 bases from J, the junction kept 10 bases outside the gene matches. Looked up from germline, CDR1 is SGHAT and CDR2 is FQNNGV. The CDR3 bases are TGTGCCAGCAGCTTAGAGGCGGGGATGGGGACTAGCGGGAGGGATACGCAGTATTTT. Protein sequence: CASSLEAGMGTSGRDTQYF. The variable domain in full, with the rest retrieved from reference TRBV11-2 and TRBJ2-3, is EAGVAQSPRYKIIEKRQSVAFWCNPISGHATLYWYQQILGQGPKLLIQFQNNGVVDDSQLPKDRFSAERLKGVDSTLKIQPAKLEDSAVYLCASSLEAGMGTSGRDTQYFGPGTRLTVL.

The V and J genes are TRBV15 and TRBJ2-3, with 8 nucleotides matching TRBD2. The germline gives CDR1 LNHNV, CDR2 YYDKDF (reference sequence). J gave up 6 bases and V 1 base, and 12 bases lay outside the gene matches. The CDR3 spans 17 residues. The CDR3 coding sequence is TGTGCCACCAGCAGAGGCCGGGAGAGCGGGGGAGCTGATACGCAGTATTTT. As protein: CATSRGRESGGADTQYF.

V is TRBV30 and J is TRBJ1-1; D perhaps matches TRBD1 (6 bases). Germline CDR1 and CDR2: GTSNPN and SVGIG (reference sequence). Trimming cost V 0 bases and J 4 bases, with 12 bases left between them. The CDR3 is 14 residues long. The CDR3 DNA reads as TGTGCCTGGAGTGTTCCAGGGGTGGGCACTGAAGCTTTCTTT. Translating it yields CAWSVPGVGTEAFF.

The chain employs TRBV27 and TRBJ1-1; no firm D call. Germline V CDR1 and CDR2: MNHEY, SMNVEV (reference sequence). V lost 9 bases, J lost 3 bases, and 17 bases lay in between. The CDR3 runs 14 residues. The CDR3 protein is CASLKSQRDTEAFF. Written as DNA, the CDR3 is TGTGCCAGTTTAAAATCGCAGAGGGACACTGAAGCTTTCTTT.

This chain links TRBV7-2 with TRBJ1-5; TRBD1 aligns across 8 bases. The V gene's germline CDR1 is SGHTA and CDR2 FQGNSA. The CDR3 runs 16 residues. Trimming removed 2 bases from V and 1 base from J; junction bases left unmatched: 4. As DNA, the CDR3 is TGTGCCAGCAGCTTACAGGGGGCGGGAAGCAATCAGCCCCAGCATTTT. It is translated as CASSLQGAGSNQPQHF.

The chain has TRBV9 and TRBJ2-3; 8 positions match TRBD1. In germline, CDR1 is SGDLS, CDR2 YYNGEE. This CDR3 spans 16 amino acids. J lost 3 bases, V lost 0 bases, and 6 bases had no gene match. The CDR3, as DNA: TGTGCCAGCAGCGTAGGTCCAGGGGGCTTGACAGATACGCAGTATTTT. Protein: CASSVGPGGLTDTQYF.

The V gene is TRBV6-6, the J gene TRBJ1-1, with 9 positions matching TRBD1. Losses at the gene ends were 2 bases for V and 10 bases for J; bases not matched to a gene: 11. Germline CDR1 is MNHNY and CDR2 is SVGAGI (reference sequence). CDR3 size: 15 residues. The CDR3 protein is CASSYTQGQGGSAFF. DNA for the CDR3: TGTGCCAGCAGTTACACCCAGGGACAGGGAGGGTCAGCTTTCTTT.

The genes are TRBV18 and TRBJ1-1; D is ambiguous. Trimming took 4 bases from V and 0 from J, leaving 12 bases between them. Germline V CDR1 and CDR2: KGHSH, LQKENI. This CDR3 comprises 15 residues. CDR3 loop: CASSLLGWVNTEAFF. Here the CDR3 DNA reads TGTGCCAGCTCACTGCTGGGCTGGGTGAACACTGAAGCTTTCTTT. Variable domain in full (rest from reference TRBV18 and TRBJ1-1): NAGVMQNPRHLVRRRGQEARLRCSPMKGHSHVYWYRQLPEEGLKFMVYLQKENIIDESGMPKERFSAEFPKEGPSILRIQQVVRGDSAAYFCASSLLGWVNTEAFFGQGTRLTVV.

V and J are TRBV7-2 and TRBJ2-2; possibly TRBD2 for D (6 bases). V shed 2 bases and J shed 4 bases, with 14 bases lying between them. CDR1 is SGHTA, CDR2 FQGNSA, per germline. The CDR3 length is 16 residues. In DNA, the CDR3 is TGTGCCAGCAGCTTATCGGGTAGCGGCCGCACCGGGGAGCTGTTTTTT. Its translation is CASSLSGSGRTGELFF.